This TCR beta chain was retrieved from a study of blood T cells in healthy people across ages. Notes on this clonotype: Its antigen is not known.

Whole-study results and caveats: Researchers report that TCR beta diversity correlated strongly with naive T cell percentage.

A J-beta primer mix and a sample-barcoded 5' primer were used in a second PCR of about 7 to 12 cycles. TCRdb called the 5' RACE reads again in MiXCR, with one record for every CDR3 protein. Among hundreds of thousands of distinct CDR3 sequences, roughly three fifths were seen once, and the ten largest hold about 26%. V was trimmed by 2 bases and J by 9 bases, leaving 15 bases between them. The length of the CDR3 is 14 residues. CDR1 and CDR2 from the germline V gene are SGHRS and YFSETQ. The sequence was collected from a man aged 40-49 years in good health. The sequencing sample was made of blood. The chain joins TRBV5-1 to TRBJ2-1; D remains ambiguous. The DNA of the CDR3 is TGCGCCAGCAGCTTTACCTCGAGAGACGGTGAGCAGTTCTTC. It is translated as CASSFTSRDGEQFF.